This T cell receptor (beta chain) was profiled in a study of low-dose radiotherapy and immunotherapy resistance in tumors. Study at large: Cohort 2 was treated with 1 Gy per fraction every two weeks, amounting to 13 Gy across 26 weeks. Daily intake of oral aspirin 300 mg by patients lasted four cycles and began on cycle 1 day 1.

Time point given: after trial treatment. This sample's treatment: LDRT plus nivolumab, ipilimumab, low-dose cyclophosphamide and aspirin (RACIN trial). Along with nivolumab and ipilimumab, donors received aspirin, low-dose cyclophosphamide and low-dose radiotherapy. Both TCRalpha and TCRbeta chains were reverse transcribed with V-gene-specific primers. TCRs were amplified for 15 to 25 PCR cycles with a constant-region primer and V-primer adapter. TCRdb recomputed calls from the reads with MiXCR, one row per CDR3 protein. The sample includes almost 45,000 distinct CDR3 sequences, under 30% of them seen just once. This clonotype showed up many times. This receptor was obtained from a male donor with prostate cancer. The material sequenced was PBMCs, taken after low-dose radiotherapy plus immunotherapy.

CDR3 DNA: TGTGCCAGCCGGACGGGCATGAACACTGAAGCTTTCTTT. It codes for CASRTGMNTEAFF. The chain couples TRBV11-2 to TRBJ1-1, with D uncertain. This CDR3 has 13 amino acids. The ends were cut back, 8 bases at V and 0 bases at J, with 10 bases in the middle. CDR1 is SGHAT, CDR2 FQNNGV, per germline.